These T cell receptor beta chains were read from a single sample in a study of cytomegalovirus exposure and HLA in healthy donors. The method was immunoSEQ multiplex PCR; TCRdb's version includes in-frame clones alone and lacks a portion of them. The table includes under 150,000 clones, under 90% detected once. The sequenced material came from PBMCs. Every receptor here comes from a young woman in good health and CMV-seronegative. CDR3s include the opening cysteine and the closing phenylalanine or tryptophan. D genes are given only for firm matches. Rows give clone size only sometimes, using once, few, many, or a class for an expanded clone.

d_call j_call v_call clone_size cdr3_aa cdr3_nt
NA TRBJ1-4 TRBV2 few CASIPGSTNEKLFF TGTGCCAGCATCCCAGGTTCAACTAATGAAAAACTGTTTTTT
TRBD1 TRBJ1-1 TRBV4-1 few CASSLQRGTAENTEAFF TGCGCCAGCAGCCTCCAACGGGGGACAGCAGAGAACACTGAAGCTTTCTTT
NA TRBJ2-7 TRBV15 NA CATSRDQFGGSYEQYF TGTGCCACCAGCAGAGATCAGTTCGGCGGTTCCTACGAGCAGTACTTC
TRBD1 TRBJ2-1 TRBV9 NA CASSVGQGSYNEQFF TGTGCCAGCAGCGTAGGACAGGGCTCCTACAATGAGCAGTTCTTC
NA TRBJ1-1 TRBV13 NA CASSLNEVRGPDTEAFF TGTGCCAGCAGCTTAAACGAAGTGCGGGGGCCTGACACTGAAGCTTTCTTT
NA TRBJ1-5 TRBV30 NA CAWSTGRDYQPQHF TGTGCCTGGAGTACAGGACGAGACTATCAGCCCCAGCATTTT
NA TRBJ2-1 TRBV9 NA CASSPSGRTYNEQFF TGTGCCAGCAGCCCGAGCGGGCGTACCTACAATGAGCAGTTCTTC
TRBD1 TRBJ1-1 TRBV2 NA CASSVDRVSTEAFF TGTGCCAGCAGTGTCGACAGGGTCAGCACTGAAGCTTTCTTT
NA TRBJ1-3 TRBV11-2 once CASSLIHSLSGNTIYF TGTGCCAGCAGCTTAATACATTCCCTCTCTGGAAACACCATATATTTT
TRBD2 TRBJ2-3 TRBV19 NA CASSIDLTSGRHPTDTQYF TGTGCCAGTAGTATAGATCTGACTAGCGGGCGCCACCCCACAGATACGCAGTATTTT
TRBD2 TRBJ2-7 TRBV2 NA CASSESLAGEQYF TGTGCCAGCAGTGAAAGTCTAGCGGGCGAGCAGTACTTC
NA TRBJ1-2 TRBV6-6 NA CASSTQGDYGYTF TGTGCCAGCAGCACACAGGGAGACTATGGCTACACCTTC
NA TRBJ1-3 TRBV7-9 NA CASSREVRNTIYF TGTGCCAGCAGCCGCGAGGTCAGAAACACCATATATTTT
TRBD1 TRBJ1-1 TRBV5-6 NA CASSLDKTGGWNTEAFF TGTGCCAGCAGCTTGGATAAAACAGGGGGTTGGAACACTGAAGCTTTCTTT
NA TRBJ1-1 TRBV29-1 NA CSVDRDGGGEAFF TGCAGCGTTGATAGGGATGGGGGGGGTGAAGCTTTCTTT
NA TRBJ2-5 TRBV5-1 NA CASSSGETQYF TGCGCCAGCAGCTCGGGGGAGACCCAGTACTTC
NA TRBJ1-4 TRBV27 NA CASSSGAEGEKLFF TGTGCCAGCAGTTCCGGGGCGGAGGGTGAAAAACTGTTTTTT
NA TRBJ2-2 TRBV2 NA CASRWARGKTGELFF TGTGCCAGCAGGTGGGCCAGGGGAAAAACCGGGGAGCTGTTTTTT
TRBD1 TRBJ1-5 TRBV9 NA CASSAGTEVNQPQHF TGTGCCAGCAGCGCCGGGACAGAAGTCAATCAGCCCCAGCATTTT
TRBD1 TRBJ1-2 TRBV28 NA CASSYHRTGVDTF TGTGCCAGCAGTTACCACCGGACAGGGGTGGACACCTTC
TRBD1 TRBJ1-6 TRBV5-1 NA CASSQKPGGTGGFISNSPLHF TGCGCCAGCAGCCAGAAGCCTGGCGGGACAGGGGGCTTTATATCTAATTCACCCCTCCACTTT
NA TRBJ1-3 TRBV29-1 NA CSVLTGSGNTIYF TGCAGCGTACTTACAGGGTCGGGAAACACCATATATTTT
TRBD1 TRBJ1-1 TRBV7-8 NA CASSPISGTGEMNTEAFF TGTGCCAGCAGTCCTATATCCGGGACAGGGGAAATGAACACTGAAGCTTTCTTT
NA TRBJ1-1 TRBV7-2 NA CASSHSLGDTEAFF TGTGCCAGCAGCCACTCTCTTGGTGACACTGAAGCTTTCTTT
NA TRBJ2-3 TRBV5-1 NA CASMDTYTQYF TGCGCCAGTATGGACACTTATACGCAGTATTTT
NA TRBJ1-2 TRBV29-1 NA CSVRPGDGYTF TGCAGCGTTAGACCGGGGGATGGCTACACCTTC
TRBD1 TRBJ2-7 TRBV6-5 NA CASSDSGTGSYEQYF TGTGCCAGCAGTGACTCCGGGACAGGGAGCTACGAGCAGTACTTC